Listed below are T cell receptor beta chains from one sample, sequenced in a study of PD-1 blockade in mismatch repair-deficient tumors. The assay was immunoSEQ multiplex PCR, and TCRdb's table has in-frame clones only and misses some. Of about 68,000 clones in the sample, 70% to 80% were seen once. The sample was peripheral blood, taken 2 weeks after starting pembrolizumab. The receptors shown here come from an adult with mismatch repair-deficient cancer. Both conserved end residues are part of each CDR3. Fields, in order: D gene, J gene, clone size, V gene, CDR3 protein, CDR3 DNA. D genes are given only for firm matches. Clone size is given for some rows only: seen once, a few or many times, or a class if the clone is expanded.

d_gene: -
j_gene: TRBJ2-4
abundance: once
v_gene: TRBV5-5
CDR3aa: CASSLRPNPSKNIQYF
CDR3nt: TGTGCCAGCAGCTTGAGGCCTAACCCGTCCAAAAACATTCAGTACTTC

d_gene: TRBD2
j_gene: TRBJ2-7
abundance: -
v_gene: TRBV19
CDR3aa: CASSIDGRGLDNEQYF
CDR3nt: TGTGCCAGTAGTATAGATGGACGTGGACTAGACAACGAGCAGTACTTC

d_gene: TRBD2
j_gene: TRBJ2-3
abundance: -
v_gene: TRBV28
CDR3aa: CATTGGTSTDTQYF
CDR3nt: TGTGCCACCACGGGGGGAACTAGCACAGATACGCAGTATTTT

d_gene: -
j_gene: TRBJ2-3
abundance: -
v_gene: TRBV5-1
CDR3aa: CASESVGGTDTQYF
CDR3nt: TGCGCCAGCGAGTCTGTAGGGGGCACAGATACGCAGTATTTT

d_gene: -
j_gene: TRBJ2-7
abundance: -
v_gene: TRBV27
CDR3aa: CASSLRGFNYEQYF
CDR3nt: TGTGCCAGCAGTTTACGCGGATTTAACTACGAGCAGTACTTC

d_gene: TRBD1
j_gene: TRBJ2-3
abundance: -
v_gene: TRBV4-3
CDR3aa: CASSPGQGVTDTQYF
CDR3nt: TGCGCCAGCAGCCCCGGACAGGGCGTCACAGATACGCAGTATTTT

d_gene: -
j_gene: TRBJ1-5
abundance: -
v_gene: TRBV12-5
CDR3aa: CASGLVPPTDNQPQHF
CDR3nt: TGTGCTAGTGGTTTGGTTCCGCCGACAGACAATCAGCCCCAGCATTTT

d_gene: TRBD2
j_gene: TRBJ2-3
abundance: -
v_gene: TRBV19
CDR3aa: CASSSTAGSTDTQYF
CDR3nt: TGTGCCAGTAGTAGTACAGCGGGAAGCACAGATACGCAGTATTTT

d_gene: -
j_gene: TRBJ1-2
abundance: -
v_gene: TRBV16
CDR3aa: CASSQSESGYTF
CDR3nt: TGTGCCAGCAGCCAATCGGAGAGTGGCTACACCTTC

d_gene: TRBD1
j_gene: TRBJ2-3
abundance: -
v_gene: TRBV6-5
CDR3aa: CASSYSGRGRTDTQYF
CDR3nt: TGTGCCAGCAGTTACTCCGGCAGGGGGCGCACAGATACGCAGTATTTT

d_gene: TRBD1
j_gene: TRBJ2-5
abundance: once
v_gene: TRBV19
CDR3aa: CATQPGTGFVETQYF
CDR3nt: TGTGCCACCCAACCCGGGACAGGGTTTGTGGAGACCCAGTACTTC

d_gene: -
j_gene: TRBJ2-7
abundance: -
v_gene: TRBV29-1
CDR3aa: CSSKPPNEQYF
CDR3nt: TGCAGCTCCAAACCCCCGAACGAGCAGTACTTC

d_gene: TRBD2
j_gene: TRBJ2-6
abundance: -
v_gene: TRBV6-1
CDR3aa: CASSEAWLAVISGANVLTF
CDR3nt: TGTGCCAGCAGTGAAGCATGGCTAGCGGTTATCTCTGGGGCCAACGTCCTGACTTTC

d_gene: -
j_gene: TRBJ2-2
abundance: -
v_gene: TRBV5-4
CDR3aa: CASSLFTLGGGPHTGELFF
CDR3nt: TGTGCCAGCAGCTTGTTCACATTAGGGGGAGGGCCGCACACCGGGGAGCTGTTTTTT

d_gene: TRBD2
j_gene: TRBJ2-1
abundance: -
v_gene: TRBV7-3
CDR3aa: CASSLGLAGELANEQFF
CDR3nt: TGTGCCAGCAGCTTGGGACTAGCGGGAGAGTTAGCCAATGAGCAGTTCTTC

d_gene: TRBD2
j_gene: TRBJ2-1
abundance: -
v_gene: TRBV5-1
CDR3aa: CASSPTSGGFSEQFF
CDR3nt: TGCGCCAGCAGTCCGACTAGCGGGGGATTCAGTGAGCAGTTCTTC

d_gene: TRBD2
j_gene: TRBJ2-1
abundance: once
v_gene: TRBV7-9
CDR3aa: CASSTTSGRYNEQFF
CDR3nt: TGTGCCAGCAGCACGACTAGCGGAAGATACAATGAGCAGTTCTTC

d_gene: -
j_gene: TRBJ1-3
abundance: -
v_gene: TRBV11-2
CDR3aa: CASSLGLSSGNTIYF
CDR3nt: TGTGCCAGCAGCTTAGGTTTAAGCTCTGGAAACACCATATATTTT

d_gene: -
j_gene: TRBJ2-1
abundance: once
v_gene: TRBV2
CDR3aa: CASSDSSYNEQFF
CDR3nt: TGTGCCAGCAGTGACTCCTCTTACAATGAGCAGTTCTTC

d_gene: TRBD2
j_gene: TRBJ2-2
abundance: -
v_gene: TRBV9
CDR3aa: CASSEPLAGGFYTGELFF
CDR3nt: TGTGCCAGCAGCGAGCCCTTGGCGGGAGGCTTCTACACCGGGGAGCTGTTTTTT

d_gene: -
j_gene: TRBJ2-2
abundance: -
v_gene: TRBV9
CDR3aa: CASSVGHLNTGELFF
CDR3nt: TGTGCCAGCAGCGTGGGACATTTGAACACCGGGGAGCTGTTTTTT

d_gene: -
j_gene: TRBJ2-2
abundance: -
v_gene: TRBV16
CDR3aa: CASTHSGATGELFF
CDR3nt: TGTGCCAGCACCCATTCCGGGGCCACCGGGGAGCTGTTTTTT

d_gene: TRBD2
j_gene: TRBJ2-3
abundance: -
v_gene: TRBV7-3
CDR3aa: CASSDPGTSGRGTDTQYF
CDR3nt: TGTGCCAGCAGCGACCCCGGGACTAGCGGGAGGGGCACAGATACGCAGTATTTT

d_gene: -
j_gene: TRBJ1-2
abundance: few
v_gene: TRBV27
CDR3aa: CASSRGGDGYTF
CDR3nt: TGTGCCAGCAGTCGGGGAGGTGATGGCTACACCTTC

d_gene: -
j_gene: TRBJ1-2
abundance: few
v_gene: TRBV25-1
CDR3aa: CASSESGSRIANYGYTF
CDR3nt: TGTGCCAGCAGTGAATCGGGTTCCAGGATAGCTAACTATGGCTACACCTTC

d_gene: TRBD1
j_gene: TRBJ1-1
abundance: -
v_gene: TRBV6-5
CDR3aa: CASSRGQGTTEAFF
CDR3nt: TGTGCCAGCAGCCGTGGACAGGGGACGACTGAAGCTTTCTTT

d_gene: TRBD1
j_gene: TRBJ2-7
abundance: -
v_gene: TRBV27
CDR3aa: CASSPEGQGEDEQYF
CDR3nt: TGTGCCAGCAGTCCGGAGGGACAGGGGGAAGACGAGCAGTACTTC

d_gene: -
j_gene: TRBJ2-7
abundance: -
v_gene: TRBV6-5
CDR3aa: CASRPTGTTYEQYF
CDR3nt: TGTGCCAGCAGGCCAACAGGGACCACCTACGAGCAGTACTTC

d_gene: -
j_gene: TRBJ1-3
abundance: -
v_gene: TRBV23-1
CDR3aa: CASSQSRGALPGNTIYF
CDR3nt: TGCGCCAGCAGTCAATCACGAGGGGCCCTTCCTGGAAACACCATATATTTT

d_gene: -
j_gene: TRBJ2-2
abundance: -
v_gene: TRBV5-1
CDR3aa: CASSAGEAGELFF
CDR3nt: TGCGCCAGCTCCGCTGGAGAGGCCGGGGAGCTGTTTTTT

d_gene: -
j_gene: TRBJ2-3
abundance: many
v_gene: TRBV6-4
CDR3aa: CASSEGSGSTDTQYF
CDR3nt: TGTGCCAGCAGTGAAGGGAGCGGGAGCACAGATACGCAGTATTTT

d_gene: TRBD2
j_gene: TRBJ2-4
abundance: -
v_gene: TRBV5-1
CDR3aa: CASSRAGGLHADIQYF
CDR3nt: TGCGCCAGCAGCAGAGCGGGAGGGCTTCATGCGGACATTCAGTACTTC

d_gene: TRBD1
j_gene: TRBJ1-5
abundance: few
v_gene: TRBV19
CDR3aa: CASSIDGGYRGNNQPQHF
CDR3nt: TGTGCCAGTAGTATAGACGGGGGCTACAGGGGCAACAATCAGCCCCAGCATTTT

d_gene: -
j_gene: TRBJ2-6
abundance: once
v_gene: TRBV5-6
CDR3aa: CASSLVDPSGANVLTF
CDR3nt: TGTGCCAGCAGCTTGGTCGACCCCTCCGGGGCCAACGTCCTGACTTTC

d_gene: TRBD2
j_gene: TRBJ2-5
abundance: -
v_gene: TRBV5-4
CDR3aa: CASSLELAGVKGETQYF
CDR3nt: TGTGCCAGCAGCTTGGAGTTAGCGGGAGTCAAGGGGGAGACCCAGTACTTC

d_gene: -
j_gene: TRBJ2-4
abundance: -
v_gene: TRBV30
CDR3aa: CAWNRQGGYIQYF
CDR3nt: TGTGCCTGGAACCGACAAGGCGGGTACATTCAGTACTTC

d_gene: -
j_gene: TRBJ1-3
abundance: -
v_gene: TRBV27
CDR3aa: CASSPRAGVNPGNTIYF
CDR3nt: TGTGCCAGCAGTCCCCGGGCAGGGGTAAATCCTGGAAACACCATATATTTT

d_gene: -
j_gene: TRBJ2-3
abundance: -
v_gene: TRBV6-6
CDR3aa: CASSPRDEGTDTQYF
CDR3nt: TGTGCCAGCAGCCCCCGGGACGAGGGAACAGATACGCAGTATTTT

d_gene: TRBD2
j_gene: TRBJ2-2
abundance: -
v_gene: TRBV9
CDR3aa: CASSATSGRAFGELFF
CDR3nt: TGTGCCAGCAGCGCTACTAGCGGGAGGGCCTTCGGGGAGCTGTTTTTT

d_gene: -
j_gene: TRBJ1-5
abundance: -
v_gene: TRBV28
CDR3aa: CASSGSGTDARPQHF
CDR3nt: TGTGCCAGCAGTGGATCTGGGACGGACGCGCGGCCCCAGCATTTT

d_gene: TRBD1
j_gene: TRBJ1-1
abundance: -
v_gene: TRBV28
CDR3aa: CASSSRQGAEANTEAFF
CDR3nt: TGTGCCAGCAGTTCCCGACAGGGGGCCGAAGCGAACACTGAAGCTTTCTTT

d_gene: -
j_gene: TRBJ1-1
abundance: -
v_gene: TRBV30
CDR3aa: CAWSWEGLTEAFF
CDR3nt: TGTGCCTGGAGCTGGGAGGGGCTCACTGAAGCTTTCTTT

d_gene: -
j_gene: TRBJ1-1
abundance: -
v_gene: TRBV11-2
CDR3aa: CASSLLTGEAVTEAFF
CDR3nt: TGTGCCAGCAGCTTACTTACGGGGGAAGCGGTCACTGAAGCTTTCTTT

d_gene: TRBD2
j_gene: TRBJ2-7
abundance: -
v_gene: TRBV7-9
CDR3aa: CASSLTSGRGALYEQYF
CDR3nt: TGTGCCAGCAGCTTGACTAGCGGGAGGGGAGCTCTGTACGAGCAGTACTTC

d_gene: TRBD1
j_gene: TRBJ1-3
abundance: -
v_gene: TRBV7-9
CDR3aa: CASSPRTGGPGNTIYF
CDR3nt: TGTGCCAGCAGCCCGCGGACAGGGGGGCCTGGAAACACCATATATTTT

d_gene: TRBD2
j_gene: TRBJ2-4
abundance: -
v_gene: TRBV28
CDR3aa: CASSPRGGGLAKNIQYF
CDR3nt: TGTGCCAGCAGCCCCCGGGGGGGCGGCTTAGCCAAAAACATTCAGTACTTC

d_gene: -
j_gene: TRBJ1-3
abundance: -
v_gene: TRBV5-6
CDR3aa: CASSLATGLSSGNTIYF
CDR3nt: TGTGCCAGCAGCTTGGCTACAGGCCTAAGCTCTGGAAACACCATATATTTT

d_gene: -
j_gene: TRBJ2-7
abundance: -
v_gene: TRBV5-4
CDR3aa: CASSLYGGSYEQYF
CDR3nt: TGTGCCAGCAGCTTATACGGAGGGTCCTACGAGCAGTACTTC

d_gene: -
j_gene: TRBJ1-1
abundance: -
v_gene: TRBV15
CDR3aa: CATSRDRDREAFF
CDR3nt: TGTGCCACCAGCAGAGATCGAGACAGGGAAGCTTTCTTT

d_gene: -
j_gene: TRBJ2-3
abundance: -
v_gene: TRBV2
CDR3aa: CASTRAPTDTQYF
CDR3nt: TGTGCCAGCACGAGGGCTCCGACAGATACGCAGTATTTT

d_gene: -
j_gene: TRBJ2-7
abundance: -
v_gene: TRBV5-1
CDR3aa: CASSFSEPYEQYF
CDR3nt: TGCGCCAGCAGCTTTAGCGAGCCCTACGAGCAGTACTTC

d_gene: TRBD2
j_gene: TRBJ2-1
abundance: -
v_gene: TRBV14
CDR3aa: CASSQWDRFVAGGSYNEQFF
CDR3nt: TGTGCCAGCAGCCAATGGGATCGGTTCGTGGCGGGAGGAAGCTACAATGAGCAGTTCTTC

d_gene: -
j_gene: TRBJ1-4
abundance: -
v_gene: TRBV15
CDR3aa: CATSSEEGIFNEKLFF
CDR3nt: TGTGCCACCAGCAGTGAAGAAGGGATTTTTAATGAAAAACTGTTTTTT

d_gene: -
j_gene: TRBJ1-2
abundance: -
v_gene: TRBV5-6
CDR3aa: CASSLLGVSTNYGYTF
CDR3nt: TGTGCCAGCAGCTTGTTGGGTGTATCGACTAACTATGGCTACACCTTC

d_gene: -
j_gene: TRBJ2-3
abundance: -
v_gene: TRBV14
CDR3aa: CASSQAELGGTDTQYF
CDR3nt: TGTGCCAGCAGCCAAGCGGAGTTAGGTGGCACAGATACGCAGTATTTT

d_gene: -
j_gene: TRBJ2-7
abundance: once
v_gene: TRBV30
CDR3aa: CAWSLPGLAPEQYF
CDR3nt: TGTGCCTGGAGTCTCCCGGGACTCGCCCCCGAGCAGTACTTC

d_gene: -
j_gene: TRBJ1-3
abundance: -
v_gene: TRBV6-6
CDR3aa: CASRTGLTGNTIYF
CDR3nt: TGTGCCAGCAGAACAGGGTTAACTGGAAACACCATATATTTT

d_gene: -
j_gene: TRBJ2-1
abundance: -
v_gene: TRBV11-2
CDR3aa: CASSLGGPSYNEQFF
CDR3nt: TGTGCCAGCAGCTTAGGAGGGCCCTCCTACAATGAGCAGTTCTTC

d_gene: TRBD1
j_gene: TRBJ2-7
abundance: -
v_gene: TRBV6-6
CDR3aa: CASRKTYSGQSYEQYF
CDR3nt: TGTGCCAGCAGGAAGACCTACTCGGGACAGTCCTACGAGCAGTACTTC